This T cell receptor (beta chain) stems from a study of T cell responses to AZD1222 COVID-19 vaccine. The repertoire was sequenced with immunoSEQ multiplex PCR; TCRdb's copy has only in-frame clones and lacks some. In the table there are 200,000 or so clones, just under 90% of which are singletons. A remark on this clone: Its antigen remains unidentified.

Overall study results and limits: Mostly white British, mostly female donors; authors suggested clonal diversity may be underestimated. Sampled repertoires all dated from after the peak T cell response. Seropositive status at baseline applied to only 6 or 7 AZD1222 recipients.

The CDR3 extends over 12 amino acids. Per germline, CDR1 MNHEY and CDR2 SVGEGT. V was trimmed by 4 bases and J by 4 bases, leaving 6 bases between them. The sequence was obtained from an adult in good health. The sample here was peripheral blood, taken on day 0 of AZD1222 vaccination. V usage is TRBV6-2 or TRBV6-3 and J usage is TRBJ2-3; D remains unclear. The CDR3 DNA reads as TGTGCCAGCAGTTGGTTCCCAGATACGCAGTATTTT. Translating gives CASSWFPDTQYF.